This TCR beta chain was found in a study of cytomegalovirus exposure and HLA in healthy donors (dated by TCRdb to about 2017). For context, the study as a whole: An earlier analysis of around 600 of the donors reported 250 to 350 Gb of sequence data and 100 million to 130 million unique TCR beta sequences from 190 million or so T cells. Roughly 300 gigabases of sequencing data and around 90 million unique TCR sequences made up an early release that covered approximately 620 HLA-typed donors. The genetic ancestry cluster associated with self-reported Caucasian donors included about 81% of the 398 genotyped donors. The study aimed to test whether signatures of past pathogen exposure could be identified by cataloging public T cell receptors. Using immunosequencing, the study profiled T cell repertoires from fewer than 700 subjects and related those repertoires to cytomegalovirus serostatus. Besides the first cohort of roughly 700 subjects, a separate validation cohort made up of 120 or so different subjects was used. High-throughput TCR immunosequencing, statistical association of individual TCRs with disease status, and machine learning were combined to predict cytomegalovirus infection status. A later analysis re-analyzed previously published TCR beta repertoires from roughly 600 donors and added high-resolution HLA genotyping to study TCR occurrence patterns. Rather than using new phenotypic data, the later analysis identified candidate immune exposures from TCR beta sequences and from how often those sequences occurred across donors. To decide whether each TCR beta V gene segment behaved as functional or pseudogenic, an earlier analysis of some 540 of the donors relied on high-throughput TCR beta sequencing. Alongside the repertoire data, information on donor age, sex, ethnicity and CMV serostatus was compiled. A later genetic analysis took genome-wide SNP genotypes for about 60% of the roughly 670 donors and used that subset as a discovery cohort. All discovery cohort repertoires had been generated using a single sequencing platform. Class I and class II HLA loci were covered by the typing at four-digit resolution. The number of donors typed differed by locus, with about 629-640 for A, B, C, DRB1 and DQB1, around 500 for DQA1, under 610 for DPA1, and about 450 for DPB1. Roughly five DR-DQ haplotypes were handled as single units for association and clustering, since linkage in the cohort was strong. Among about 370 genotyped donors of the cohort, an average of approximately 200,000 unique TCR beta nucleotide sequences was sequenced per donor, of which about 19% were non-productive. The paper's findings and limits, for the study overall: CMV serostatus was the only immune exposure information available for the cohort. In a later analysis, the rate of TCR association differed among HLA loci, with DRB1 alleles having the most associated TCRs and HLA-C alleles having the fewest. Cytomegalovirus status was reported to be diagnosed by the classifier with high specificity and sensitivity in both the original and validation cohorts. A later analysis found that most CMV-associated TCR beta chains appeared HLA-restricted, with HLA associations seemingly driven largely by CMV exposure. A later analysis reported that several top co-occurrence clusters appeared linked to parvovirus B19, influenza, CMV and Epstein-Barr virus. A cluster of highly shared sequence variants was judged likely to be a technical artifact of the sequencing pipeline. The cohort was sequenced for TCR beta chains only, and without alpha or paired-chain data the features that could be detected were limited. A later genetic analysis associated a missense DCLRE1C variant with V-gene and J-gene trimming of TCR beta chains, and an independent cohort replicated the association. Some IMGT-functional V segments, including TRBV6-2 and TRBV6-3, could not be told apart with the 87-base-pair reads, so those segments were excluded. Over 15 rarely observed V segments, including chromosome 9 orphons, were excluded from the earlier analysis of some 590 of the donors because counts were too low. Roughly uniform sequencing depth across donors was assumed in presence/absence analyses, although this assumption may not hold. While some public TCRs were present in many individuals, most TCR sequences turned up only very rarely across donors. In vitro tests confirmed that a few of the cytomegalovirus-associated TCR beta chains recognize cytomegalovirus antigens. A further reported finding was that TCR beta sequences accurately predicted the HLA-A and HLA-B alleles for most subjects in the first cohort. In a later analysis, some 18,000 TCR beta sequences were associated with specific HLA alleles at a false discovery rate of 0.05. In the study, around 150 TCR beta chains were listed as associated with cytomegalovirus. Correlated functional status among segregating V segments might reflect linkage disequilibrium, but an unknown experimental factor could not be ruled out. Because some donors lacked HLA typing at each locus, the association tests relied only on the typed subset. Broadly in line with IMGT annotations, most TCR beta V segments showed up in productive rearrangements about 87% or about 30% of the time in an earlier analysis of around 600 of the donors. Assigning TCR associations to individual alleles was difficult when HLA alleles, especially DR and DQ, strongly co-occurred. It was suggested by the authors that the approach could potentially be generalized to other disease states and immunological phenotypes. A later genetic analysis reported fewer N-insertions in productive TCRs among donors in an Asian-associated ancestry cluster than the roughly 720-donor mean. Compared with equally common non-associated chains, HLA-associated TCR beta chains in a later analysis were more clonally expanded and had lower generation probabilities.

Libraries were constructed by the immunoSEQ multiplex PCR assay. For the multiplex PCR, a mixture combining 60 forward primers for TCR Vbeta segments and 13 reverse primers for TCR Jbeta segments was used. The CDR3 region of rearranged TCR beta genes was amplified from genomic DNA by a multiplex PCR assay. The amplified TCR beta libraries were sequenced on the Illumina HiSeq System as 87-base-pair reads. Per the source publication's procedure: In a later analysis, roughly 80 million unique TCR beta chains were counted across the roughly 610 repertoires, and around 10 million of these chains were shared by at least two donors. Raw reads were error-corrected and collapsed into unique sequences with a nearest-neighbor algorithm that merged closely related sequences to remove PCR and sequencing errors. To assign V, D and J gene segments, CDR3 sequences were aligned to IMGT reference sequences. For a sequence to be retained, a match of at least six nucleotides to both a V gene segment and a J gene segment was required. Rearrangements were classified as productive when the CDR3 lacked stop codons and remained in frame with V and J, and all other rearrangements were classified as non-productive. Following IMGT convention, CDR3 was defined as the stretch from the second conserved V-encoded cysteine to the conserved J-encoded phenylalanine. Sequences without an unambiguous match to a single V gene segment were excluded from the earlier analysis of about 640 of the donors. An earlier analysis of almost 600 of the donors classified V segments as functional when productive rearrangements were above 56.7% and as segregating when the standard deviation between donors was above 5%. To diagnose cytomegalovirus status from the catalog of TCR beta chain sequences, a statistical classification framework was built. A later analysis assigned V and J genes by comparing TCR nucleotide sequences with IMGT/GENE-DB human TR gene sequences. In a later analysis, CDR3 sequences and most-parsimonious VDJ recombination scenarios were assigned using the TCRdist pipeline. In a later analysis, each TCR beta chain was defined by its CDR3 amino acid sequence together with its V-gene family, and reads lacking a unique V-gene family were excluded. A later analysis removed several hundred highly shared, low-generation-probability nucleotide sequences to deal with suspected cross-contamination and a sequencing artifact. A later analysis calculated a clonal expansion index for each public chain from normalized within-repertoire ranks of inferred template counts. In a later analysis, generation probabilities were computed using a VDJ recombination model fitted to out-of-frame rearrangements, and the results were checked against IGoR. Hypergeometric tests were used in a later analysis to score TCR-TCR, TCR-HLA and TCR-CMV co-occurrence, with a repertoire-size bias correction applied to the TCR pairs. To estimate false discovery rates, a later analysis permuted the HLA or CMV assignments 20 times. A later analysis grouped co-occurring TCRs with DBSCAN, adding TCRdist sequence similarity when clustering within HLA-allele-positive subsets. Co-occurrence clustering excluded repertoires with fewer than 30,000 or more than 120,000 public chains, plus five with anomalous nucleotide sharing. TCRdb re-hosts the immuneACCESS table, in-frame sequences only. Its copies lack some clones; in the studies checked, an unresolved V gene accounts for under half of them, and the cause for the rest is not known. V and J calls and clone size are those listed in that table; D and trimming were worked out from the DNA. This sample holds approximately 120,000 clones; around three quarters were observed only once. The ten most abundant clones make up just under 6.5% of the sample.

Details on this clone: Its binding antigen is unknown. No clone much larger than this one lies a single base away; base qualities are absent.

Looking up the germline V gene yields CDR1 SGHRS and CDR2 YFSETQ. Relative to germline, V is 2 bases shorter and J is 5 bases shorter, with 16 bases between their ends. The CDR3, from cysteine to phenylalanine, totals 15 residues. This entry keeps only the CDR3 DNA: 45 bases, framed from base 1. The cohort consisted of more than 650 healthy bone marrow donors. Cohort members were all nominally healthy when sampled, although unrecorded immune exposures were likely present. The donor tested CMV seronegative, placing the donor among the 300 to 400 seronegative members of the cohort. A peripheral blood sample was provided by each donor, and peripheral blood mononuclear cells were used for TCR beta sequencing. The Qiagen DNeasy Blood Extraction Kit was used to extract genomic DNA from the blood cell samples.

The V gene is TRBV5-1 and the J gene is TRBJ2-5; the D gene is possibly TRBD1, with 6 bases matching. This TCR came from a woman in her 40s in good health and CMV-seronegative. Sequencing was done on a sample of PBMCs. CDR3 sequence: CASSFWGQGTETQYF. The nucleotide sequence reads as follows: TGCGCCAGCAGCTTCTGGGGACAAGGGACGGAGACCCAGTACTTC.